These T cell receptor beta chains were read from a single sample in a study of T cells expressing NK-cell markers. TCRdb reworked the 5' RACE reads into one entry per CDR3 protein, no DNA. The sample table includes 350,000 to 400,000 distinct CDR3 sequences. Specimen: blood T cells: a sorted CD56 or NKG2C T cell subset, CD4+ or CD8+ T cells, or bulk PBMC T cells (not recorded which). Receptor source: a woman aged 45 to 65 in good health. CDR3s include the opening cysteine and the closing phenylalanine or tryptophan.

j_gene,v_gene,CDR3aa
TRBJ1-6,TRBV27,CASRPEGTYNSPLHF
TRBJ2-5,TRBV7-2,CASSRGPVKEETQYF
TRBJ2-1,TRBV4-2,CASSQDGREGGEQFF
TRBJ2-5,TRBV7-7,CASSLIASGSQETQYF
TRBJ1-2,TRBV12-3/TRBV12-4,CASSWGPEGNYGYTF
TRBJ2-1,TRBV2,CASSEIGGPGNEQFF
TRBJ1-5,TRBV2,CASRQSISRDQPQHF
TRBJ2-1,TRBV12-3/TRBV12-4,CASRTRTLEYNEQFF
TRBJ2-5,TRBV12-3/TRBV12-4,CASSPGDQETQYF
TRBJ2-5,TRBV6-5,CASSPTGRGETQYF
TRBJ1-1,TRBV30,CAWSALSPGQKAFF
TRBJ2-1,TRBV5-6,CASSLRTSGSSNEQFF
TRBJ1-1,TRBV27,CASSRGNEAFF
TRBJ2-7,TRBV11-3,CASNPEGSGSFKYEQYF
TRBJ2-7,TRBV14,CASSLLDRGLYEQYF
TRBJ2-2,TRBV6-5,CASMGGPGELFF
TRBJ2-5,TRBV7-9,CASSFADRGGETQYF
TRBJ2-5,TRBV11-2,CASSSYRDSQYF